This T cell receptor (beta chain) emerged from a study of T cells after yellow fever vaccination. Across the study: SMART-Seq v4 Ultra Low Input prepared the low-cell-number fractions.

The authors made TCR cDNA by 5'RACE template switching, adding a universal primer site and UMIs. TCRdb reprocessed the 5' RACE reads via MiXCR and lists one record per CDR3 protein. Of about 310,000 distinct CDR3 sequences in the sample, more than 3% were seen once. Per germline, CDR1 MNHEY and CDR2 SVGAGI. CDR3 size: 12 residues. V dropped 5 bases and J dropped 2 bases, with 5 bases sitting between them. This clonotype was seen a handful of times. The chain has TRBV6-5 and TRBJ2-3; no clear D gene. This receptor was taken from a man aged 18 to 29 who received the YFV17D yellow fever vaccine. The sequencing here drew on PBMCs, taken on the day of the yellow fever booster vaccination. CDR3: CASSQLTDTQYF. The CDR3, as DNA: TGTGCCAGCAGTCAACTCACAGATACGCAGTATTTT.